These 22 T cell receptor beta chains originate from one sample sequenced in a study of blood T cells in healthy people across ages. The use of a sample-barcoded 5' primer and a J-beta primer mix characterized a second PCR of roughly 7 to 11 cycles. TCRdb re-called the 5' RACE reads through MiXCR, storing one row per CDR3 protein. The data hold under 2 million distinct CDR3 sequences, with around 35% observed a single time. Input material: blood. These TCRs come from a woman in her 30s in good health.

The chain links TRBV7-3 to TRBJ1-5; D may be TRBD1 (5 bases). In germline, CDR1 is SGHTA, CDR2 FQGTGA. The CDR3 contains 12 residues. The V and J ends lost 6 bases and 9 bases respectively, with 12 bases between them. The DNA for the CDR3 is TGTGCCAGCAGTTGGGGGGACGGGCCCCAGCATTTT. Protein sequence: CASSWGDGPQHF.

The genes are TRBV5-1 and TRBJ1-4; 12 nucleotides align to TRBD1. The CDR3 sequence is 17 residues long. CDR1 and CDR2 from the germline V gene are SGHRS and YFSETQ. Trimming at V came to 2 bases and at J to 2 bases, leaving 4 bases not matched to a gene. In DNA form, the CDR3 reads TGCGCCAGCAGCTTAGGGACAGGGGGCACTACTAATGAAAAACTGTTTTTT. As protein: CASSLGTGGTTNEKLFF.

The gene calls are TRBV6-7 and TRBJ2-7, with 8 bases matching TRBD1. TRBV6-7 is an ORF; its function is uncertain. The J segment lost 1 base and the V segment lost 4 bases, leaving 12 bases of the junction unmatched. The CDR3 length is 17 residues. The CDR3 loop is CASSCRGRGPRSYEQYF. CDR3 coding DNA: TGTGCCAGCAGTTGCAGGGGGCGGGGTCCCCGTTCCTACGAGCAGTACTTC.

This clonotype was recorded a few times. This chain connects TRBV20-1 to TRBJ2-1; TRBD2 matches at 7 bases. This CDR3 is 13 amino acids long. Losses at the gene ends were 7 bases for V and 0 bases for J; bases not matched to a gene: 3. Per germline, CDR1 DFQATT and CDR2 SNEGSKA (reference sequence). Written as DNA, the CDR3 is TGCAGTGGGCGGGGGAGCTCCTACAATGAGCAGTTCTTC. The encoded protein is CSGRGSSYNEQFF.

This clonotype came up a few times. The V gene is TRBV6-1, the J gene TRBJ1-2; D gene ambiguous. CDR3 size: 12 residues. The germline gives CDR1 MNHNS, CDR2 SASEGT. V was clipped by 3 bases and J by 8 bases, with 10 bases between them. The CDR3 reads CASSDEWRGYTF. The CDR3 DNA is TGTGCCAGCAGTGACGAGTGGAGGGGCTACACCTTC.

V usage is TRBV20-1 and J usage is TRBJ2-3; 12 nucleotides match TRBD2. V shed 0 bases, J shed 9 bases, and the junction held 19 bases outside the gene matches. The CDR3 extends over 19 amino acids. Germline V CDR1 and CDR2: DFQATT, SNEGSKA (reference sequence). CDR3 coding DNA: TGCAGTGCTAGAGACAGAATAGGACTAGCGGGGCGCCACCCATACACGCAGTATTTT. This gives the protein CSARDRIGLAGRHPYTQYF.

V is TRBV5-1 and J is TRBJ1-2; D may be TRBD1 (5 bases). The CDR3 loop spans 16 amino acids. The V and J ends lost 0 bases and 13 bases respectively, with 25 bases between them. Germline-derived CDR1 and CDR2 are SGHRS and YFSETQ. The CDR3 nucleotides are TGCGCCAGCAGCTTGGGAAGGGGCGCAGGCTTAAGGGACGGCACCTTC. Residues: CASSLGRGAGLRDGTF. Full variable domain (rest looked up from reference TRBV5-1 and TRBJ1-2): KAGVTQTPRYLIKTRGQQVTLSCSPISGHRSVSWYQQTPGQGLQFLFEYFSETQRNKGNFPGRFSGRQFSNSRSEMNVSTLELGDSALYLCASSLGRGAGLRDGTFGSGTRLTVV.

The chain carries TRBV5-1 and TRBJ2-3; tentatively, D is TRBD1 (5 bases). The V gene lost 1 base and the J gene lost 4 bases, with 16 bases spanning the gap. Germline V gene sequence: CDR1 SGHRS, CDR2 YFSETQ. This CDR3 has 16 amino acids. The CDR3 bases are TGCGCCAGCAGCTTGTTAAGGGGCCAGGGCGCAGATACGCAGTATTTT. This gives the protein CASSLLRGQGADTQYF.

In its sample, this clonotype was seen a few times. The rearrangement links TRBV19 to TRBJ2-1; 9 bases agree with TRBD2. Germline V gene sequence: CDR1 LNHDA, CDR2 SQIVND (reference sequence). The length of the CDR3 is 16 residues. The V gene end was trimmed by 1 base and the J gene end by 3 bases; junction bases not matched to a gene: 4. The CDR3 DNA reads TGTGCCAGTAGTATAGCTGGTAGCGGGAGCTACAATGAGCAGTTCTTC. Its protein is CASSIAGSGSYNEQFF.

The rearrangement joins TRBV27 to TRBJ2-1; 10 positions agree with TRBD1. Germline CDR1 MNHEY, CDR2 SMNVEV (reference sequence). The CDR3 totals 12 residues. The trim removed 5 bases at V and 10 bases at J, leaving 2 bases unmatched. The CDR3, as DNA: TGTGCCAGCAGTGGGACAGGGGAGGAGCAGTTCTTC. It specifies CASSGTGEEQFF.

About this clonotype itself: The germline gene is not matched at one end of the junction; a read error may be the cause. The rearrangement uses TRBV6-2 or TRBV6-3 and TRBJ2-1; 12 nucleotides line up with TRBD2. Germline CDR1 and CDR2: MNHEY and SVGEGT. The CDR3 loop spans 17 amino acids. Written as DNA, the CDR3 is TGTGCCAGCAGTTACAGACTAGCGGGAGTCCACTACAATGAGCAGCTCTTC. Translating gives CASSYRLAGVHYNEQLF.

This clonotype has just a few counts. This rearrangement joins TRBV30 to TRBJ2-7, with D possibly TRBD1 on 5 matching bases. Germline assignment: CDR1 GTSNPN and CDR2 SVGIG (reference sequence). V was cut by 0 bases and J by 0 bases, with 9 bases left in between. The CDR3 is 14 residues long. The CDR3 DNA follows: TGTGCCTGGAGTGTAGACAGAAGCTCCTACGAGCAGTACTTC. It codes for CAWSVDRSSYEQYF.

This clonotype was picked up a small number of times. The chain combines TRBV7-3 with TRBJ2-7; either TRBD1 or TRBD2 may fit D (5 bases each). CDR3 length: 14 residues. Trimming took 5 bases from V and 7 from J, leaving 18 bases between them. The germline gives CDR1 SGHTA, CDR2 FQGTGA. The chain's CDR3 is CASSTGTSPGEQYF. CDR3 DNA: TGTGCCAGCAGCACCGGGACGTCGCCGGGGGAGCAGTACTTC.

To note about this clonotype: A junction boundary mismatches the germline segment, possibly from a read error. V usage is TRBV5-1 and J usage is TRBJ2-3; D may match TRBD1 or TRBD2 (5 bases each). The CDR3 runs 15 residues. CDR1 is SGHRS and CDR2 is YFSETQ in the germline V gene. CDR3 in amino acids: CASSPSGFPTGTQYF. As DNA, the CDR3 is TGCGCCAGCAGCCCCTCGGGGTTTCCCACAGGTACGCAGTATTTT.

V gene TRBV20-1 combines with J gene TRBJ2-7; D unclear. The CDR3 is 17 amino acids. The ends were cut back, 1 base at V and 4 bases at J, with 23 bases in the middle. The V gene's germline CDR1 is DFQATT and CDR2 SNEGSKA (reference sequence). The CDR3 DNA sequence: TGCAGTGCTAGAGGCTCGCGTCCAAAGAAGACCTATTACGAGCAGTACTTC. The encoded protein is CSARGSRPKKTYYEQYF.

This clonotype was picked up many times. The chain combines TRBV29-1 with TRBJ2-7; TRBD1 matches 10 bases. Germline V gene sequence: CDR1 SQVTM, CDR2 ANQGSEA. The CDR3 is 13 amino acids. J was trimmed by 5 bases and V by 7 bases; bases with no gene match: 8. The CDR3 sequence: CSARGQGLDEQYF. The CDR3 DNA is TGCAGCGCGCGGGGACAGGGGTTGGACGAGCAGTACTTC.

About this clonotype itself: Given the absence of the conserved phenylalanine or tryptophan at the CDR3 end, a read error is likely. This sequence joins TRBV7-9 and TRBJ2-5; no firm D call. The V end was cut by 0 bases, the J end by 5 bases, with 13 bases between. Per germline, CDR1 SEHNR and CDR2 FQNEAQ (reference sequence). CDR3 length: 15 residues. The CDR3 reads CASSLAFPRWETQYS. Here the CDR3 DNA reads TGTGCCAGCAGCTTAGCCTTCCCGAGATGGGAGACCCAGTACTCC.

This clonotype was detected only a few times. The rearrangement uses TRBV18 and TRBJ2-5, with a tentative D call TRBD1 (5 bases). The CDR3 is 15 amino acids. V lost 1 base to trimming and J lost 4 bases, with 13 bases between them. CDR1 and CDR2 (germline): KGHSH, LQKENI. The CDR3 spells CASSPLQAQAETQYF. CDR3 bases: TGTGCCAGCTCACCACTACAGGCCCAGGCAGAGACCCAGTACTTC.

The sample holds a few counts of this clonotype. The J gene is TRBJ2-3, the V gene TRBV20-1; D is undetermined. Trimming left V 1 base short and J 2 bases short, with 10 bases between. CDR1 and CDR2 (germline): DFQATT, SNEGSKA (reference sequence). This CDR3 has 14 residues. The CDR3 nucleotides are TGCAGTGCTAGAGTCGGTGGAAACACAGATACGCAGTATTTT. Translation gives CSARVGGNTDTQYF.

For this clonotype: A much larger clone differs by one base, so this may be a read error. This chain links TRBV15 with TRBJ2-1, with 12 positions matching TRBD2. Germline V CDR1 and CDR2: LNHNV, YYDKDF (reference sequence). The CDR3 has 18 residues. The CDR3 DNA is TGTGCCACCAGCAGAAAAGTATGGGTTGGACTAGCGGGGAATGGGCAGTTCTTC. Translation: CATSRKVWVGLAGNGQFF.

This clonotype was seen a few times. V and J are TRBV10-3 and TRBJ2-5, with no clear D. Germline V gene lookup returns CDR1 ENHRY and CDR2 SYGVKD. V lost 0 bases and J lost 1, with 12 bases in between. The CDR3 runs 16 residues. The CDR3: CAISESDRATQETQYF. CDR3 DNA: TGTGCCATCAGTGAGTCGGATCGAGCTACCCAAGAGACCCAGTACTTC.

CDR3 sequence: CSGSKGWGNEQFF. The DNA for the CDR3 is TGCAGCGGGTCAAAAGGTTGGGGCAATGAGCAGTTCTTC. This sequence joins TRBV29-1 and TRBJ2-1; D call uncertain. Trimming removed 7 bases from V and 6 bases from J, with 16 bases in between. Germline V gives CDR1 SQVTM, CDR2 ANQGSEA. The CDR3 consists of 13 residues.